This T cell receptor beta chain was identified in a study of OX40 agonist ivuxolimab in advanced cancers. Background on the study: Each patient was given ivuxolimab into a vein every 2 weeks, at 0.01 to 10 mg/kg. Findings of the study overall: On average, a greater number of expanded clones characterised CD8+ T cells relative to CD4+. The CD4+ and CD8+ T cells in the blood had expanded clonally by week 6 at 0.1 to 3.0 mg/kg.

As to this clone: As yet, its antigen is unknown.

Profiled with immunoSEQ multiplex PCR; TCRdb holds only in-frame clones, not every one. This sample has about 50,000 clones, with 80% to 95% found just once. V was cut by 0 bases and J by 3 bases, with 10 bases left in between. CDR1 SGHNT and CDR2 YYREEE come from the germline V gene (reference sequence). The CDR3 spans 15 residues. V and J are TRBV5-4 and TRBJ1-5; D may be TRBD1 (6 bases). The TCR originated in an adult with an advanced solid tumor such as melanoma, head and neck, liver or kidney cancer. Specimen: CD4+ or CD8+ T cells sorted from blood, collected in a trial of the OX40 agonist ivuxolimab. The CDR3: CASSLDRGDNQPQHF. Here the CDR3 DNA reads TGTGCCAGCAGCTTGGATAGGGGGGACAATCAGCCCCAGCATTTT.